This TCR beta chain comes out of a study of identical twins. Study conclusions and caveats: It was possible that invariant MAIT and iNKT cells partly confounded the zero-insertion analyses. Twins' excess sharing was less marked for out-of-frame beta sequences. Fewer insertions marked abundant cord blood beta clonotypes; young adult naive trended weakly, memory not at all.

The CDR3 contains 13 residues. The J segment lost 3 bases and the V segment lost 9 bases, leaving 5 bases of the junction unmatched. The germline CDR1 and CDR2 sequences are MNHNS and SASEGT. In its sample, this clonotype was seen a few times. As yet, its antigen is unknown. Template switching added a universal primer binding site, and final cDNA carried unique molecular identifiers. From the 5' RACE reads, TCRdb called clonotypes with MiXCR, one entry per CDR3 protein. This table has around 1.7 million distinct CDR3 sequences, less than 35% appearing once. The chain has TRBV6-1 and TRBJ1-1, with TRBD1 matching over 9 bases. The source is a newborn girl in good health. The source material was cord blood. This CDR3 reads CASNRGPDTEAFF. In nucleotides, the CDR3 is TGTGCCAGTAACAGGGGGCCTGACACTGAAGCTTTCTTT.